These 24 T cell receptor beta chains were sequenced from one sample in a study of T-cell reconstitution after alpha-beta-depleted transplantation in children (dated by TCRdb to between 2015 and 2016). The library came from PCR. The instrument was an Illumina HiSeq 2500. Molecular barcoding was employed in the preparation of TCR libraries, with unique molecular identifiers being used to normalize TCRbeta repertoire quantification. TCRdb's own reprocessing of the public reads used fastp at Q25 and MiXCR and kept productive beta chains. Rows are combined by CDR3 protein, so each entry shows the most common genes and DNA. The sample yields about 470,000 distinct CDR3 sequences; roughly 44% were counted once. The ten most abundant clones make up approximately 30% of the sample. Reading the label with the study, this specimen's treatment or condition is: allogeneic hematopoietic cell transplantation with graft depleted of TCRalphabeta T cells and CD19 B cells.

Material: PBMCs, obtained before TCRalphabeta/CD19-depleted stem cell transplant. All receptors derive from a girl aged 2 to 10 with aplastic anemia, due to receive a stem cell transplant.

The gene calls are TRBV5-1 and TRBJ2-3; 12 positions match TRBD1. Per germline, CDR1 SGHRS and CDR2 YFSETQ. J lost 3 bases, V lost 4 bases, and 6 bases had no gene match. The CDR3 has 16 residues. The CDR3 reads CASSTGTGGWTDTQYF. DNA of the CDR3: TGCGCCAGCAGCACGGGGACAGGGGGCTGGACAGATACGCAGTATTTT. Complete variable domain (other parts from reference TRBV5-1 and TRBJ2-3): KAGVTQTPRYLIKTRGQQVTLSCSPISGHRSVSWYQQTPGQGLQFLFEYFSETQRNKGNFPGRFSGRQFSNSRSEMNVSTLELGDSALYLCASSTGTGGWTDTQYFGPGTRLTVL.

The chain couples TRBV29-1 to TRBJ1-2; tentative D call: TRBD1 (5 bases). Germline-derived CDR1 and CDR2 are SQVTM and ANQGSEA. This CDR3 has 12 amino acids. Trimming left V 5 bases short and J 6 bases short, with 13 bases between. DNA of the CDR3: TGCAGCGTTCCCGCGGGGCGAGATGGCTACACCTTC. It translates to CSVPAGRDGYTF.

The rearrangement joins TRBV5-1 to TRBJ2-5, with 11 bases that match TRBD2. Germline CDR1 and CDR2: SGHRS and YFSETQ. After removal of 2 bases from V and 5 bases from J, the junction contained 5 bases not matched to a gene. CDR3 length: 15 residues. This CDR3 reads CASSFYSGREETQYF. In DNA form, the CDR3 reads TGCGCCAGCAGCTTTTATAGCGGGAGGGAGGAGACCCAGTACTTC.

This clonotype was counted ten times or more. The genes are TRBV7-2 and TRBJ2-2; 7 bases are a match to TRBD1. Germline CDR1 is SGHTA and CDR2 is FQGNSA. With V trimmed by 5 bases and J by 3 bases, 3 bases remained unmatched. CDR3 size: 14 residues. For the CDR3, the DNA is TGTGCCAGCAGCGACAGGGATGACACCGGGGAGCTGTTTTTT. Its protein product is CASSDRDDTGELFF.

This clonotype was recorded a few times. The chain joins TRBV14 to TRBJ2-3; TRBD2 matches at 10 bases. This CDR3 spans 15 amino acids. Germline values: CDR1 SGHDN, CDR2 FVKESK. The ends lost 6 bases at V and 4 bases at J; junction bases unmatched: 7. The CDR3 here is CASSFSSGGADTQYF. The CDR3 nucleotides are TGTGCCAGCAGTTTCTCTAGCGGGGGCGCAGATACGCAGTATTTT.

As for this clonotype: No conserved phenylalanine or tryptophan ends this CDR3, so it is likely a read error. The DNA is left out, because the CDR3 cannot be placed on it with certainty; the CDR3 is given as TCRdb lists it. V gene TRBV12-3 or TRBV12-4 combines with J gene TRBJ2-2; the DNA was not used to check the table's D call, TRBD2. The CDR3 is 15 residues long, counting both termini. The CDR3 protein is CASSPPGGGGGELFL.

The J gene is TRBJ1-1, the V gene TRBV4-1, with a tentative D call TRBD1 (5 bases). Germline V gene sequence: CDR1 MGHRA, CDR2 YSYEKL. The V end lost 2 bases, the J end lost 7 bases, and 14 bases lay between the germline ends. The CDR3 is made up of 14 amino acids. The CDR3 loop reads CASSQMGRPHEAFF. In DNA form, the CDR3 reads TGCGCCAGCAGCCAAATGGGACGGCCCCATGAAGCTTTCTTT.

The sample holds a few counts of this clonotype. This chain links TRBV6-1 with TRBJ2-7; D remains ambiguous. The germline V and J ends were trimmed by 7 bases and 6 bases, with 19 bases remaining between them. The CDR3 has 14 residues. Germline CDR1 and CDR2: MNHNS and SASEGT. The CDR3 region has the DNA TGTGCCAGCATATATGTCTTCTCCCTCCTCGAGCAGTACTTC. Encoded protein: CASIYVFSLLEQYF.

This clonotype has just a few counts. The chain employs TRBV27 and TRBJ2-3; D may be TRBD2 (6 bases). The CDR3 has 15 residues. V was trimmed by 7 bases and J by 3 bases, leaving 17 bases between them. Germline CDR1 is MNHEY and CDR2 is SMNVEV (reference sequence). CDR3 bases: TGTGCCAGCAAGGCGTGGTCCCGGGGGACAGATACGCAGTATTTT. As protein: CASKAWSRGTDTQYF.

The chain uses TRBV6-5 and TRBJ1-2, with D unresolved. The germline V gene has CDR1 MNHEY and CDR2 SVGAGI. V shed 5 bases and J shed 5 bases, with 15 bases lying between them. This CDR3 has 14 residues. This CDR3 reads CASSLLGESYGYTF. In nucleotides, the CDR3 is TGTGCCAGCAGTCTCCTCGGGGAATCGTATGGCTACACCTTC.

This rearrangement joins TRBV5-1 to TRBJ1-3; D might be TRBD1 (6 bases). The CDR3 contains 15 residues. Trimming left V 3 bases short and J 2 bases short, with 12 bases between. Germline CDR1 SGHRS, CDR2 YFSETQ. The CDR3 loop is CASSSQGDTGNTIYF. CDR3 nucleotide sequence: TGCGCCAGCAGCTCACAGGGCGACACTGGAAACACCATATATTTT.

This clonotype was observed a single time. V gene TRBV7-2 combines with J gene TRBJ1-1; 7 nucleotides align to TRBD1. The CDR3 runs 14 residues. In germline, CDR1 is SGHTA, CDR2 FQGNSA. V gave up 3 bases and J gave up 4 bases; unmatched junction bases: 5. Here the CDR3 reads CASSLVTGITEAFF. Written as DNA, the CDR3 is TGTGCCAGCAGCTTGGTGACAGGGATCACTGAAGCTTTCTTT.

This clonotype was observed many times. This chain connects TRBV4-1 to TRBJ1-1; D perhaps matches TRBD1 (5 bases). The germline CDR1 and CDR2 sequences are MGHRA and YSYEKL. The CDR3 extends over 14 amino acids. Between the trimmed V and J ends, which lost 0 bases and 8 bases, there was a span of 13 bases. In nucleotides, the CDR3 is TGCGCCAGCAGCCAAGATCGGAGGGGTAGGGAAGCTTTCTTT. This gives the protein CASSQDRRGREAFF.

The chain employs TRBV11-2 and TRBJ2-2; TRBD2 aligns across 10 bases. The CDR3 is made up of 15 amino acids. In germline, CDR1 is SGHAT, CDR2 FQNNGV. The V segment lost 6 bases and the J segment 5 bases; nucleotides outside the gene matches: 6. The chain's CDR3 is CASRIAGGRTGELFF. The CDR3, as DNA: TGTGCCAGCAGAATAGCGGGAGGACGGACCGGGGAGCTGTTTTTT.

This chain connects TRBV24-1 to TRBJ2-1; TRBD1 is a possible D gene (7 bases). This CDR3 is 15 amino acids long. Germline CDR1 reads KGHDR; CDR2 reads SFDVKD. Trimming left V 11 bases short and J 5 bases short, with 21 bases between. The CDR3 DNA sequence: TGTGCCAGCGGGACAGTTGGTGGGTCCAACAATGAGCAGTTCTTC. Its translation is CASGTVGGSNNEQFF.

The genes are TRBV3-1 and TRBJ2-5; 8 bases fit TRBD2. J gave up 5 bases and V 6 bases, and 11 bases lay outside the gene matches. Germline loops: CDR1 LGHDT, CDR2 YNNKEL (reference sequence). The CDR3 has 15 residues. DNA for the CDR3: TGTGCCAGCAGTTTGTGGGGCGGGAGGCCGGAGACCCAGTACTTC. Protein product: CASSLWGGRPETQYF.

The rearrangement uses TRBV18 and TRBJ1-1; TRBD1 matches at 7 bases. Germline trimming cut 3 bases from V and 2 bases from J; bases unmatched to any gene: 6. Germline V gives CDR1 KGHSH, CDR2 LQKENI. The CDR3 loop spans 15 amino acids. CDR3 sequence: CASSPWTGPNTEAFF. In DNA form, the CDR3 reads TGTGCCAGCTCACCTTGGACAGGACCAAACACTGAAGCTTTCTTT.

The sample holds a few counts of this clonotype. The V call is TRBV5-1, the J call TRBJ2-5, with D perhaps matching TRBD1 (6 bases). V was clipped by 3 bases and J by 1 base, with 13 bases between them. CDR1 and CDR2 (germline): SGHRS, YFSETQ. CDR3 length: 15 amino acids. The CDR3 loop is CASSSYQGSQETQYF. The CDR3 nucleotides read TGCGCCAGCAGCTCATACCAGGGGAGCCAAGAGACCCAGTACTTC.

V and J are TRBV15 and TRBJ1-1; possible D gene TRBD1, 5 bases. The CDR3 contains 16 residues. Germline CDR1 and CDR2: LNHNV and YYDKDF (reference sequence). With 0 bases removed from V and 10 bases from J, the gap between germline ends came to 21 bases. In DNA, the CDR3 is TGTGCCACCAGCAGAGATCGCGGGGGGGAAGAGTCGGTAGCTTTCTTT. This codes for CATSRDRGGEESVAFF.

This clonotype came up once. This sequence joins TRBV14 and TRBJ2-1, with D tentatively TRBD1 or TRBD2 (6 bases each). The germline V gene encodes CDR1 SGHDN and CDR2 FVKESK. This CDR3 has 12 amino acids. Trimming cost V 1 base and J 11 bases, with 9 bases left between them. This chain's CDR3 is CASSQGRGKQFF. CDR3 DNA sequence: TGTGCCAGCAGCCAAGGGAGGGGGAAGCAGTTCTTC. The entire variable domain, with the rest obtained from reference TRBV14 and TRBJ2-1, is as follows: EAGVTQFPSHSVIEKGQTVTLRCDPISGHDNLYWYRRVMGKEIKFLLHFVKESKQDESGMPNNRFLAERTGGTYSTLKVQPAELEDSGVYFCASSQGRGKQFFGPGTRLTVL.

This chain connects TRBV18 to TRBJ2-1, with D perhaps matching TRBD1 or TRBD2 (5 bases each). Germline CDR1 and CDR2: KGHSH and LQKENI. The CDR3 consists of 12 residues. The V end lost 1 base, the J end lost 14 bases, and 12 bases lay between the germline ends. The CDR3 here is CASSPLRDGEFF. CDR3 nucleotides: TGTGCCAGCTCACCACTGAGGGACGGCGAGTTCTTC.

To note about this clonotype: Given a much more abundant clone one base away, this may be a read error. The chain has TRBV7-9 and TRBJ2-2; possibly TRBD1 for D (6 bases). The germline V gene encodes CDR1 SEHNR and CDR2 FQNEAQ (reference sequence). CDR3 length equals 12 residues. V was pared by 5 bases and J by 7 bases, with 8 bases between. The CDR3 DNA reads TGTGCCAGCAGCCCAGGGGACGGGGAGCTGTTTTTT. Its translation: CASSPGDGELFF.

This sequence joins TRBV29-1 and TRBJ2-1; a weak D match, TRBD1 (6 bases). From germline, CDR1 is SQVTM and CDR2 ANQGSEA. The V end was cut by 5 bases, the J end by 5 bases, with 13 bases between. CDR3 length: 13 residues. Here the CDR3 DNA reads TGCAGCGTTACAGGGATTGAAGACAATGAGCAGTTCTTC. Its protein product is CSVTGIEDNEQFF.

This chain uses TRBV12-5 with TRBJ2-1, with 7 bases matching TRBD2. The CDR3 runs to 15 residues. CDR1 is LGHNT, CDR2 FRNRAP, per germline. V lost 2 bases, J lost 1 base, and 2 bases stayed unmatched. The DNA of the CDR3 is TGTGCTAGTGGTTTGACGCGGGAGTCCTACAATGAGCAGTTCTTC. Residues: CASGLTRESYNEQFF.